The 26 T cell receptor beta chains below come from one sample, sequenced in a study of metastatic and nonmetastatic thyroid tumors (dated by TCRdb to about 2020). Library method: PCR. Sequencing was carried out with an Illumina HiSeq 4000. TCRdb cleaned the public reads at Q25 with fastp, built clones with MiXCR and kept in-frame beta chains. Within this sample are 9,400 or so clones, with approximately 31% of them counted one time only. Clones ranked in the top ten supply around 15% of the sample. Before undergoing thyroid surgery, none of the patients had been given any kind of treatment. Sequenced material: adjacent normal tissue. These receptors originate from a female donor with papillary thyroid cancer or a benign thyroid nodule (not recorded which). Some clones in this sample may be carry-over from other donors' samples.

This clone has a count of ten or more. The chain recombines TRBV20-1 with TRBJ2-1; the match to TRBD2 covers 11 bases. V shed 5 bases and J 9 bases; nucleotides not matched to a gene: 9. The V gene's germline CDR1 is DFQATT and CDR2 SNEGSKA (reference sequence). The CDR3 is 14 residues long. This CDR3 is CSAVLAGEISEQFF. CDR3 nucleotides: TGCAGTGCTGTACTAGCGGGAGAGATCAGTGAGCAGTTCTTC.

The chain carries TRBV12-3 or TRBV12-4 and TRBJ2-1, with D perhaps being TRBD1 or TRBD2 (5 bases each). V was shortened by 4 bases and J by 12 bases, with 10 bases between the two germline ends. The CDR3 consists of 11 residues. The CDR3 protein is CASSWDGRQFF. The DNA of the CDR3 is TGTGCCAGCAGTTGGGACGGTCGGCAGTTCTTC.

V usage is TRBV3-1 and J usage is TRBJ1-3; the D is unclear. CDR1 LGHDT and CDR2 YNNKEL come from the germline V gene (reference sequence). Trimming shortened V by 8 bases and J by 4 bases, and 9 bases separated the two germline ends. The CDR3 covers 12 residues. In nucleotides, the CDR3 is TGTGCCAGCGGTGGAGGGGGAAACACCATATATTTT. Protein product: CASGGGGNTIYF. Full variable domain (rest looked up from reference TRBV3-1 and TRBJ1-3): DTAVSQTPKYLVTQMGNDKSIKCEQNLGHDTMYWYKQDSKKFLKIMFSYNNKELIINETVPNRFSPKSPDKAHLNLHINSLELGDSAVYFCASGGGGNTIYFGEGSWLTVV.

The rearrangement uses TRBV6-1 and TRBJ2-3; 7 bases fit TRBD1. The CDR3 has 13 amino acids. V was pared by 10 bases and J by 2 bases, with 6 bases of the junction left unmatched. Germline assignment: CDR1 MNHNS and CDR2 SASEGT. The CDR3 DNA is TGTGCCACAGGGGGACATAACACAGATACGCAGTATTTT. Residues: CATGGHNTDTQYF.

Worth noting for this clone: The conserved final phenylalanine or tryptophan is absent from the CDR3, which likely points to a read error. CDR3 nucleotide sequence: TGTGCCAGCACCCCCGAGTCCTTCTCTGGGGCCAACGTCCTGACTCTC. This sequence encodes CASTPESFSGANVLTL. The chain combines TRBV6-1 with TRBJ2-6; D not certain. Trimming took 7 bases from V and 0 from J, leaving 13 bases between them. CDR1 and CDR2 from the germline V gene are MNHNS and SASEGT. The CDR3 has 16 residues.

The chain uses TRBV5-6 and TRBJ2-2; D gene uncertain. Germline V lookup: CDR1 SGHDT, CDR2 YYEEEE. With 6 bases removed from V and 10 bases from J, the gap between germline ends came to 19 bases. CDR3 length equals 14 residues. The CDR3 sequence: CASTPLRHGVELFF. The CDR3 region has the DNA TGTGCCAGCACCCCCCTTCGACACGGCGTGGAGCTGTTTTTT.

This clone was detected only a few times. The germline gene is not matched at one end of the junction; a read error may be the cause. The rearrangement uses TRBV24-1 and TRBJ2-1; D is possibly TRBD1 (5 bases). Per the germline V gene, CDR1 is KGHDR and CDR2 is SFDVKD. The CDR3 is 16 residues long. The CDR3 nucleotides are TGTGCCACCAGTGATTTGGGGGCTCCCTCCTACAATGATCAGTCCTTC. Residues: CATSDLGAPSYNDQSF.

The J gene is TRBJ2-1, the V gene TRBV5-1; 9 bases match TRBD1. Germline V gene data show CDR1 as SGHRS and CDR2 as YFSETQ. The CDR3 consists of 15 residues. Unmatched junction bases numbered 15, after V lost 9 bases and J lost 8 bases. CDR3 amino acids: CAIHPSGQGYHEQFF. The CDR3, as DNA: TGCGCCATCCATCCCTCGGGACAGGGTTACCATGAGCAGTTCTTC.

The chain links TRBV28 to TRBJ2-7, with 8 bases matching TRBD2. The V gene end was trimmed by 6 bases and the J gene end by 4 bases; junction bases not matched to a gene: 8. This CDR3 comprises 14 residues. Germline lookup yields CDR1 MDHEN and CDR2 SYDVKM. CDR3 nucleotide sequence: TGTGCCAGCAGGACCGGGACTAGTAGTTACGAGCAGTACTTC. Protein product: CASRTGTSSYEQYF.

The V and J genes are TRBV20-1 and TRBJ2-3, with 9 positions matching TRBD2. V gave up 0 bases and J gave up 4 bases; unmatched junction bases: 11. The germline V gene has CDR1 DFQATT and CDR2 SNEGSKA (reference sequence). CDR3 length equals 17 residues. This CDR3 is CSARDLLAGWDADTQYF. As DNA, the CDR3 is TGCAGTGCTAGAGATCTTCTAGCGGGGTGGGACGCAGATACGCAGTATTTT.

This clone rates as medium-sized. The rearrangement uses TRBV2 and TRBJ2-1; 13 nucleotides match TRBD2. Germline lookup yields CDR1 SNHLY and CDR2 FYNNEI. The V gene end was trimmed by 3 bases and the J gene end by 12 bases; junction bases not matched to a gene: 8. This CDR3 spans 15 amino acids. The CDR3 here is CASSEAGTSGKGQFF. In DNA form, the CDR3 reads TGTGCCAGCAGTGAGGCCGGGACTAGCGGGAAGGGGCAGTTCTTC.

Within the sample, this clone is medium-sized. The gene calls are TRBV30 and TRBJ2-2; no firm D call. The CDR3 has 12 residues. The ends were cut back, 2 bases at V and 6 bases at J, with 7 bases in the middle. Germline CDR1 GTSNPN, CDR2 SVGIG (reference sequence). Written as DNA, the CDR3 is TGTGCCTGGAGTTTAATGGCCGGGGAGCTGTTTTTT. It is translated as CAWSLMAGELFF.

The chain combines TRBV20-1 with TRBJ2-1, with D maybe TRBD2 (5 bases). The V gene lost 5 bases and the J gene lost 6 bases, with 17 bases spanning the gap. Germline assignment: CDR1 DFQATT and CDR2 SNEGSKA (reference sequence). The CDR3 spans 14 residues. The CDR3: CSARGLDLLNEQFF. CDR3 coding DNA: TGCAGTGCTCGAGGACTCGACCTACTCAATGAGCAGTTCTTC.

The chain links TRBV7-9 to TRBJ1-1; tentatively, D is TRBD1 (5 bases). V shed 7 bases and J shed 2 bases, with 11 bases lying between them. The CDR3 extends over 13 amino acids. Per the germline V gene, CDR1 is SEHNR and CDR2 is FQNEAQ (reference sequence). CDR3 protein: CASKEQGNTEAFF. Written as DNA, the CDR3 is TGTGCCAGCAAAGAGCAGGGCAACACTGAAGCTTTCTTT.

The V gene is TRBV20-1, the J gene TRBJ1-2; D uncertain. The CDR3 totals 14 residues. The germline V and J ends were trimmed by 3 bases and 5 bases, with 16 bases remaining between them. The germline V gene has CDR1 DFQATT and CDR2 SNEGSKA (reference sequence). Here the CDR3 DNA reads TGCAGTGCTAGCATCCGACAAGGGCCGTATGGCTACACCTTC. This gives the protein CSASIRQGPYGYTF.

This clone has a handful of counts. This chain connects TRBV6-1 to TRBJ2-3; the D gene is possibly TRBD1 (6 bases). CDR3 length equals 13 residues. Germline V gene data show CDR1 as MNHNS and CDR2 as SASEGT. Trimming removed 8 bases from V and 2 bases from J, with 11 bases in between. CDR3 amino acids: CASGQGNTDTQYF. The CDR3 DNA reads TGTGCCAGCGGTCAGGGGAACACAGATACGCAGTATTTT.

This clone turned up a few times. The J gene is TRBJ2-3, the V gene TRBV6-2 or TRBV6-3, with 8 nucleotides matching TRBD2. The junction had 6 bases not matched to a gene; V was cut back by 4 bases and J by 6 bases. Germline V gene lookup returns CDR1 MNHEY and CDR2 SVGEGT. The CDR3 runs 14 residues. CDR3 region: CASSSPRLADTQYF. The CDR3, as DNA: TGTGCCAGCAGTTCGCCCCGACTAGCGGATACGCAGTATTTT.

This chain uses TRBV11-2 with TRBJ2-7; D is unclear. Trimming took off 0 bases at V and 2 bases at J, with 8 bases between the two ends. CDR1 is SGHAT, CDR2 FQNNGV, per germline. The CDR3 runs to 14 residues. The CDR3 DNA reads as TGTGCCAGCAGCTTAGAACGCAGAGCCTACGAGCAGTACTTC. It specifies CASSLERRAYEQYF.

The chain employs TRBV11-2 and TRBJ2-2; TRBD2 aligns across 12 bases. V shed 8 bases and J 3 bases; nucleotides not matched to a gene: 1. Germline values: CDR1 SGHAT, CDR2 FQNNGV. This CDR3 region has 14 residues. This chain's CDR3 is CASRLAGDTGELFF. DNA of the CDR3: TGTGCCAGCCGACTAGCGGGGGACACCGGGGAGCTGTTTTTT.

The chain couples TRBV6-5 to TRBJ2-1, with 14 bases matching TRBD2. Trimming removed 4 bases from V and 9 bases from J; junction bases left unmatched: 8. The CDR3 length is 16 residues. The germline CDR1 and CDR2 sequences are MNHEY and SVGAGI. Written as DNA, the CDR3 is TGTGCCAGCAGTTCCGGACTAGCGGGGGGTGCCGTTGAGCAGTTCTTC. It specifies CASSSGLAGGAVEQFF.

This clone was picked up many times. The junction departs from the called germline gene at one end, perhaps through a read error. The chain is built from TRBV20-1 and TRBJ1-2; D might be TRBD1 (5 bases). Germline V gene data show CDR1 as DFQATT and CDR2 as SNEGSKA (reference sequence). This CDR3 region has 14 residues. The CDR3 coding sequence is TGCAGTACTAGTGATCGACAGAGTAACTATGGCTACACCTTC. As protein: CSTSDRQSNYGYTF.

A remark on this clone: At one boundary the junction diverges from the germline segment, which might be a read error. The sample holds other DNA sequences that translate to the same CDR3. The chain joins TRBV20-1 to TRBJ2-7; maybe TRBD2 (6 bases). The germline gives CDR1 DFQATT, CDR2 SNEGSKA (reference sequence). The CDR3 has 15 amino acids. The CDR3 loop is CSARGVGRGREEQYF. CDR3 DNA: TGCAGTGCAAGAGGTGTCGGGAGAGGTCGTGAGGAGCAGTACTTC.

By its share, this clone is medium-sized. Here the CDR3 reads CASSGGQGARTGELFF. The DNA of the CDR3 is TGTGCCAGCAGTGGCGGACAGGGGGCTCGGACCGGGGAGCTGTTTTTT. The rearrangement links TRBV2 to TRBJ2-2; TRBD1 matches 11 bases. CDR3 length equals 16 residues. The trim removed 4 bases at V and 5 bases at J, leaving 6 bases unmatched. Germline V lookup: CDR1 SNHLY, CDR2 FYNNEI.

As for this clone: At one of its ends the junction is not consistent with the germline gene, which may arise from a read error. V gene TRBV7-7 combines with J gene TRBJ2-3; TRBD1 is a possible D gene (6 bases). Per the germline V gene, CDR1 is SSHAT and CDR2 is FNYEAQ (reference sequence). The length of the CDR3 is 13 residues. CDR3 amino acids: CASSLAQGDTQYF. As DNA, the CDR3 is TGTGCTAGCAGCTTAGCCCAGGGGGATACGCAGTATTTT.

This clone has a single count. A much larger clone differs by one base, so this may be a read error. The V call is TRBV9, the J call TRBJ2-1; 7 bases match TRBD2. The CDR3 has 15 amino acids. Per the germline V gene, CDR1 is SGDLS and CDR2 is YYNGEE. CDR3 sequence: CVSSVGGRLYNEQFF. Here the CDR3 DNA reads TGTGTCAGCAGCGTAGGCGGGAGACTCTACAATGAGCAGTTCTTC.

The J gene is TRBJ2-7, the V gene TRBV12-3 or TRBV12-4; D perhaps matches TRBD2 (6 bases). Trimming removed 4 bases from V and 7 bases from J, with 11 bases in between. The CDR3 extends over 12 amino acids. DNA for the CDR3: TGTGCCAGCAGTTCCTATAGCGGTGAGCAGTACTTC. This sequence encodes CASSSYSGEQYF.